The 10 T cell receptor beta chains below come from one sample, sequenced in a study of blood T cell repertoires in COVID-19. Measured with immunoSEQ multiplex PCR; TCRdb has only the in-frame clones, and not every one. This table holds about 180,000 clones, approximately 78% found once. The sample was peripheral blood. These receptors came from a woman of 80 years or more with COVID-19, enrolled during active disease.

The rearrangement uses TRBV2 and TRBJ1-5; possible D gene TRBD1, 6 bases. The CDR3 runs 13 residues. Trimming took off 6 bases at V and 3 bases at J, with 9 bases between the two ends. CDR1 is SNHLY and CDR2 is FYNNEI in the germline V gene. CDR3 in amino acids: CASSRGFNQPQHF. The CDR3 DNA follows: TGTGCCAGCAGCAGGGGTTTCAATCAGCCCCAGCATTTT.

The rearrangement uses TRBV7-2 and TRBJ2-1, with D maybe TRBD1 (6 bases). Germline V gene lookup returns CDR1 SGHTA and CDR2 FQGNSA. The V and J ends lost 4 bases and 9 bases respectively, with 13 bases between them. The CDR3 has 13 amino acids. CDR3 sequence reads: CASSSHRDGEQFF. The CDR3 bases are TGTGCCAGCAGCTCCCACAGGGACGGTGAGCAGTTCTTC.

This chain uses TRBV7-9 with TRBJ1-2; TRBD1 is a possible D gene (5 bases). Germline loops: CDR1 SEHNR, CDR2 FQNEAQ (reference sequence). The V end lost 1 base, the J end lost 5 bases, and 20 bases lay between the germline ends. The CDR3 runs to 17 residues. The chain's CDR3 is CASSLGSGPLASYGYTF. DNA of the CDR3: TGTGCCAGCAGCTTAGGGTCAGGGCCGTTGGCTAGTTATGGCTACACCTTC.

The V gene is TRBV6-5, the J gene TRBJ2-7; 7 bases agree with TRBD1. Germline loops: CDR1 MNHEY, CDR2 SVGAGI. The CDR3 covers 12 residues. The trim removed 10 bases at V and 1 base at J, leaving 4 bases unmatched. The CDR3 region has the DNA TGTGCCATCCGGACAGGATCCTACGAGCAGTACTTC. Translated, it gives CAIRTGSYEQYF.

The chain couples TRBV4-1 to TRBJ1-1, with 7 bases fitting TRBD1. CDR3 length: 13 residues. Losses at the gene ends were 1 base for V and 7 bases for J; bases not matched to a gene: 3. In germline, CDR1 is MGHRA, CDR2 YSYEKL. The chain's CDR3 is CASSQGQGLEAFF. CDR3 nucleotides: TGCGCCAGCAGCCAAGGACAGGGACTTGAAGCTTTCTTT.

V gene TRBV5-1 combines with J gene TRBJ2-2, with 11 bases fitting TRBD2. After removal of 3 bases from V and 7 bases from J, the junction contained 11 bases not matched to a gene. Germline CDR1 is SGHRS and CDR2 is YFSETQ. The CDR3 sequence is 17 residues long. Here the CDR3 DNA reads TGCGCCAGCAGCTCCGACAGGAGACTAGCGGGATACGGGGAGCTGTTTTTT. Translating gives CASSSDRRLAGYGELFF.

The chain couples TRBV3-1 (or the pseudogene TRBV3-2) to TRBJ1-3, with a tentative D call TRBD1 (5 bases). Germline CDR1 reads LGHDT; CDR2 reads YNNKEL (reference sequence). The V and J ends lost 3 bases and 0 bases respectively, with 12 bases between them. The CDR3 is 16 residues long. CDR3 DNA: TGTGCCAGCAGCCACACAGGTAGAAACTCTGGAAACACCATATATTTT. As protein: CASSHTGRNSGNTIYF.

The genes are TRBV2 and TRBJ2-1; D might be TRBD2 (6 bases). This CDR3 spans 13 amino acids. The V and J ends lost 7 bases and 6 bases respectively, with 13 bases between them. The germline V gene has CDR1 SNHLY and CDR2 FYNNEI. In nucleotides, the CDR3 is TGTGCCAGCACGCCGGGAGTAAGCAATGAGCAGTTCTTC. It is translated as CASTPGVSNEQFF.

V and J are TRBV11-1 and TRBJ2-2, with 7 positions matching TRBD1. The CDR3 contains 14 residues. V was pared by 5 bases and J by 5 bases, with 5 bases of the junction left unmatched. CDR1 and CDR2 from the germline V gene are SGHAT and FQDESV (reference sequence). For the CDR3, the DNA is TGTGCCAGCAGCCGGACAGGTTCGACCGGGGAGCTGTTTTTT. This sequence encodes CASSRTGSTGELFF.

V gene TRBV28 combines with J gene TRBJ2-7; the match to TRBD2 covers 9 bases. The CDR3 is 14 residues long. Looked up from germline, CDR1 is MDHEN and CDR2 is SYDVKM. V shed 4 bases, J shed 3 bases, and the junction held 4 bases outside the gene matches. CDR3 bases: TGTGCCAGCAGTTCTTGGCGGGAGGGCTACGAGCAGTACTTC. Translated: CASSSWREGYEQYF.